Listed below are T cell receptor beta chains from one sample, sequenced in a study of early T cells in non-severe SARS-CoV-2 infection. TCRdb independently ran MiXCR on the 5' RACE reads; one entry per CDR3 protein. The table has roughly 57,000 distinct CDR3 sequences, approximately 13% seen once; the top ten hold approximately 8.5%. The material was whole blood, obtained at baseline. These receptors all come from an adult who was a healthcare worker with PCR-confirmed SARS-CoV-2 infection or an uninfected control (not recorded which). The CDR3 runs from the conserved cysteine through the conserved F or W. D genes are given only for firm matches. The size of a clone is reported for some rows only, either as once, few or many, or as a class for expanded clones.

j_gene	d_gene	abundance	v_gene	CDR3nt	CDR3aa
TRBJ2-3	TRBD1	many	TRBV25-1	TGTGCCAGCAAAAGCTCCGGGACAGGGGATGCCGACGGGGACACAGATACGCAGTATTTT	CASKSSGTGDADGDTDTQYF
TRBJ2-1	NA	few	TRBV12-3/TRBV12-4	TGTGCCAGCAGTTGGGGGTGGGGGAACTACAATGAGCAGTTCTTC	CASSWGWGNYNEQFF
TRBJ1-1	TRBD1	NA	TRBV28	TGTGCCAGCAGTGTACAGGGGGGTAATGCTGAAGCTTTCTTT	CASSVQGGNAEAFF
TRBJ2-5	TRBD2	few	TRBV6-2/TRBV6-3	TGTGCCAGCAGCCGCGGACTAGCGGGGGTCCAAGAGACCCAGTACTTC	CASSRGLAGVQETQYF
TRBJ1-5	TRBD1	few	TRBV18	TGTGCCAGCTCCCTCCGGGGGACAGCTAATCAGCCCCAGCATTTT	CASSLRGTANQPQHF
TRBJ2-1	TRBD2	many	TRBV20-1	TGCAGTGCTCGACCTAGCGGGAGGGAAGGAGAGCAGTTCTTC	CSARPSGREGEQFF
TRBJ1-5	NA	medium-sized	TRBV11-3	TGTGCCAGCAGCTTCGGGAATCAGCCCCAGCATTTT	CASSFGNQPQHF
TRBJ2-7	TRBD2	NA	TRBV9	TGTGCCAGCAGTGGACTAGCGGGGGTGAGCGAGCAGTACTTC	CASSGLAGVSEQYF
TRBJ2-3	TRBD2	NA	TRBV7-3	TGTGCCAGCAGCATTAGCGGGGGGCTCACAGATACGCAGTATTTT	CASSISGGLTDTQYF
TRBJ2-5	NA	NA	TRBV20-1	TGCAGTGCTTCCCGGGACTACCAAGAGACCCAGTACTTC	CSASRDYQETQYF
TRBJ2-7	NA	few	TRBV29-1	TGCAGCGTTGGAGCGGTGAGCTCCTACGAGCAGTACTTC	CSVGAVSSYEQYF
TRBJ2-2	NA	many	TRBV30	TGTGCCTGGAGTGCCGGGCTAAACACCGGGGAGCTGTTTTTT	CAWSAGLNTGELFF
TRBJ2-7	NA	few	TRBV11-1	TGTGCCAGCAGCACTCTCAGGGACTCCTACGAGCAGTACTTC	CASSTLRDSYEQYF
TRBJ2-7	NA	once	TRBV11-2	TGTGCCAGCAGCTTAGATCCCCACTACGAGCAGTACTTC	CASSLDPHYEQYF
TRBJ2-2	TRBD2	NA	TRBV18	TGTGCCAGCTCACCGTTGAGGACTAGCGGGAGTGCCGGGGAGCTGTTTTTT	CASSPLRTSGSAGELFF
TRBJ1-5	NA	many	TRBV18	TGTGCCAGCTCACCCACAGATAGCAATCAGCCCCAGCATTTT	CASSPTDSNQPQHF
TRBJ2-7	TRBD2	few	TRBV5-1	TGCGCCAGCAGCTTGGAACTAGCGGGGGGGCGGCACGAGCAGTACTTC	CASSLELAGGRHEQYF
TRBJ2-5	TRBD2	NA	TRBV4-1	TGCGCCAGCAGCCCTACAGCGGGGGTGTACCAAGAGACCCAGTACTTC	CASSPTAGVYQETQYF
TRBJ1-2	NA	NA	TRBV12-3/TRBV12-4	TGTGCCAGCAGTATAGGAGGGGTCACCTATGGCTACACCTTC	CASSIGGVTYGYTF
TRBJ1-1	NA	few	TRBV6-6	TGTGCCAGCAGCCGACCCGTCGTTAGGGCAGGAACTGAAGCTTTCTTT	CASSRPVVRAGTEAFF
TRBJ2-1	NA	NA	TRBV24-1	TGTGCCACCCTTCATTCCCTAACTGAGTACAATGAGCAGTTCTTC	CATLHSLTEYNEQFF
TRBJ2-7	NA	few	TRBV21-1	TGTGCCACCCCCGGGACAGGGGTCTACGAGCAGTACTTC	CATPGTGVYEQYF
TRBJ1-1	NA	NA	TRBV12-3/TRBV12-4	TGTGCCAGCAGTTTAGCGCCCCGTGAAGCTTTCTTT	CASSLAPREAFF
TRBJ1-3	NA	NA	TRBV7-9	TGTGCCAGCAGCTTAAGGGCGGGGGACACCTCTGGAAACACCATATATTTT	CASSLRAGDTSGNTIYF
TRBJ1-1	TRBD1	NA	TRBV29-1	TGCAGCGTTGATCACGGGACAGGGATGGCTGAAGCTTTCTTT	CSVDHGTGMAEAFF
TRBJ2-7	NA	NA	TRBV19	TGTGCCAGTAGCGAAACCGGGACCCTCGGCGAGCAGTACTTC	CASSETGTLGEQYF
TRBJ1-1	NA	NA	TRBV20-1	TGCAGTGCGGGCAGGGGAACTGAAGCTTTCTTT	CSAGRGTEAFF
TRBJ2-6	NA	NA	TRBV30	TGTGCCTGGAGTGTTTGGGGAGCTGGGGCCAACGTCCTGACTTTC	CAWSVWGAGANVLTF
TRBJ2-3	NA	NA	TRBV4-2	TGTGCCAGCAGCCCAGAGACTACCCGCACAGATACGCAGTATTTT	CASSPETTRTDTQYF
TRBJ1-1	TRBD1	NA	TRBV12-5	TGTGCTAGTAGTACAGGGGTTTACGCTGAAGCTTTCTTT	CASSTGVYAEAFF
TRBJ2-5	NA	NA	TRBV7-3	TGTGCCAGCAGCGCCACAGGGATGGCAGTGGGGGAGACCCAGTACTTC	CASSATGMAVGETQYF
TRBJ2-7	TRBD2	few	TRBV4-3	TGCGCCAGCAGCTTATTAGCGGGAGGCGAGCAGTACTTC	CASSLLAGGEQYF
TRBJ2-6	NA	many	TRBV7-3	TGTGCCAGCAGCTTAATGGGCGCTGGGGCCAACGTCCTGACTTTC	CASSLMGAGANVLTF
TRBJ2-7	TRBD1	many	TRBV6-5	TGTGCCAGCAGTGAAGCAGGACAGGGGTATAGATTCTACGAGCAGTACTTC	CASSEAGQGYRFYEQYF
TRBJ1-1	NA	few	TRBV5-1	TGCGCCAGTCAAACAGGATCCGGGAACACTGAAGCTTTCTTT	CASQTGSGNTEAFF
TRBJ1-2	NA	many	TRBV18	TGTGCCAGCTCACCTGGAGGGAACTATGGCTACACCTTC	CASSPGGNYGYTF
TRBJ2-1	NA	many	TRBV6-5	TGTGCCAGCACCTCAATTGTAAGGGGGAGCTCCTACAATGAGCAGTTCTTC	CASTSIVRGSSYNEQFF
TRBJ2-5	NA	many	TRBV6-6	TGTGCCAGCAGCCCGGAGCGAGGGGGAAGAGAGACCCAGTACTTC	CASSPERGGRETQYF
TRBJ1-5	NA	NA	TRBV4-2	TGTGCCAGCAGCCAAGATTCCCGGGGTAGCAATCAGCCCCAGCATTTT	CASSQDSRGSNQPQHF
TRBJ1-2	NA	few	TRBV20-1	TGCAGTGCCCCTGGTGGGGTCGCTGCCTATGGCTACACCTTC	CSAPGGVAAYGYTF
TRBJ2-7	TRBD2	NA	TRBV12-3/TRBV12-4	TGTGCCAGCAGTCCGGGACTAGCGGGAACCTACGAGCAGTACTTC	CASSPGLAGTYEQYF
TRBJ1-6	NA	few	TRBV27	TGTGCCAGCAGTTTAGTTAATTCACCCCTCCACTTT	CASSLVNSPLHF
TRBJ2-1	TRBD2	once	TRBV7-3	TGTGCCAGCAGCTTAACGCTAGCGGGAAACGAGCAGTTCTTC	CASSLTLAGNEQFF
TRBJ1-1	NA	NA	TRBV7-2	TGTGCCAGCAGCCAGCCGCCAGGGAAGGCTTTCTTT	CASSQPPGKAFF
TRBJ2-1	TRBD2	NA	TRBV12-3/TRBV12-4	TGTGCCAGCAGTCCTAGCGGATCGGCTAATGAGCAGTTCTTC	CASSPSGSANEQFF
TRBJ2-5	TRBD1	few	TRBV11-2	TGTGCCAGCAGCTCCCCGACAGGGGGCCTTGAGACCCAGTACTTC	CASSSPTGGLETQYF
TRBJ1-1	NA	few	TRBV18	TGTGCCAGCTCAACATACGACAGTTTCAACACTGAAGCTTTCTTT	CASSTYDSFNTEAFF
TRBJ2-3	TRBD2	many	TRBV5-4	TGTGCCAGCAGCTTGGACCTAGCGGAAGATACGCAGTATTTT	CASSLDLAEDTQYF
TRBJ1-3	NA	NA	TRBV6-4	TGTGCCAGCAGTACTGACTCTGGAAACACCATATATTTT	CASSTDSGNTIYF
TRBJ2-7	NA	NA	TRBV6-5	TGTGCCAGCAGCTATGGAGGGGGAGGGAACTCCTACGAGCAGTACTTC	CASSYGGGGNSYEQYF
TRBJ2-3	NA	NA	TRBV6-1	TGTGCCAGCAGTGAACCAGGGCCAGATACGCAGTATTTT	CASSEPGPDTQYF
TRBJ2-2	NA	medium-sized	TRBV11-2	TGTGCCAGCAGCGCTTACAGGGTTGGCGGGGAGCTGTTTTTT	CASSAYRVGGELFF
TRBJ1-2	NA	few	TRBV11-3	TGTGCCAGCAGCTTAACTGGAGGCCCGCCCATTACCTTC	CASSLTGGPPITF